Listed below are T cell receptor beta chains from one sample, sequenced in a study of siplizumab effects on memory and regulatory T cells. Sequenced by immunoSEQ multiplex PCR; TCRdb stores in-frame clones only, minus some. The sample consists of about 60,000 clones, over 80% of them appearing once. Input material: memory CD4+ T cells sorted from blood. These TCRs come from a human donor in good health. Both conserved end residues are part of each CDR3. The D gene is left open where the match is weak. Expanded clones get a size class; other rows say once, few or many, or leave the size out.

j_call clone_size v_call d_call cdr3_nt cdr3_aa
TRBJ2-7 . TRBV27 . TGTGCCAGCAGTTTATGGATTAGCCCCGACGAGCAGTACTTC CASSLWISPDEQYF
TRBJ1-2 few TRBV5-4 TRBD1 TGTGCCAGCAGCCCACCGGGACAGGGCGCGGGCTACACCTTC CASSPPGQGAGYTF
TRBJ1-3 few TRBV4-2 TRBD1 TGTGCCAGCAGCCAAGGGGGGTCGGGACAGTACTCTGGAAACACCATATATTTT CASSQGGSGQYSGNTIYF
TRBJ2-3 . TRBV9 . TGTGCCAGCAGCGCCACACTTGCAGATACGCAGTATTTT CASSATLADTQYF
TRBJ2-5 . TRBV5-8 . TGTGCCAGCAGCTTGAGGGAGGCCGGCGGGGAGACCCAGTACTTC CASSLREAGGETQYF
TRBJ1-3 few TRBV18 . TGTGCCAGCTCACCGCAGTCGAGCTCTGGAAACACCATATATTTT CASSPQSSSGNTIYF
TRBJ1-2 . TRBV6-6 TRBD1 TGTGCCAGCAGTTATTCGCAGGGGGCGGATGGCTACACCTTC CASSYSQGADGYTF
TRBJ2-5 . TRBV2 TRBD1 TGTGCCAGCAGTAAGACAGGGGGCTCTTACTTC CASSKTGGSYF
TRBJ1-1 . TRBV19 . TGTGCCAGTAGAACTCAGGGGCGAAACACTGAAGCTTTCTTT CASRTQGRNTEAFF
TRBJ2-7 . TRBV7-2 TRBD1 TGTGCCAGCAGCTTGGGACAGGGAAGCAACGAGCAGTACTTC CASSLGQGSNEQYF
TRBJ1-5 . TRBV19 . TGTGCCAGTAACACCCCAAAACAGCCCCAGCATTTT CASNTPKQPQHF
TRBJ2-5 . TRBV6-5 . TGTGCCAGCAGTCCCTCCGGTAGCGGAGAAGAGACCCAGTACTTC CASSPSGSGEETQYF
TRBJ1-4 . TRBV11-2 . TGTGCCAGCAGCTTAGACAGGGGAGGTGAAAAACTGTTTTTT CASSLDRGGEKLFF
TRBJ1-1 . TRBV29-1 TRBD1 TGCAGCGCCTGGACAGGGATGGCGAACACTGAAGCTTTCTTT CSAWTGMANTEAFF
TRBJ1-2 few TRBV2 . TGTGCCAGCAGTGAAACAGCCTATGGCTACACCTTC CASSETAYGYTF
TRBJ1-5 . TRBV10-2 . TGCGCCAGCAGTGAAGGCGGGACCCGAGGGCCCCAGCATTTT CASSEGGTRGPQHF
TRBJ1-3 . TRBV6-5 . TGTGCCAGCAGTTCTACTTACACCATATATTTT CASSSTYTIYF
TRBJ1-5 . TRBV7-9 . TGTGCCAGCAGCTTAGGGGTTGGCGTTACTCAGCCCCAGCATTTT CASSLGVGVTQPQHF
TRBJ2-5 . TRBV2 . TGTGCCAGAGGATTCCGGGCCCCGAACCGGCAAGAGACCCAGTACTTC CARGFRAPNRQETQYF
TRBJ2-1 . TRBV2 TRBD2 TGTGCCAGCAATAGAGCGGGGGGGCCTTCCAATGAGCAGTTCTTC CASNRAGGPSNEQFF
TRBJ2-1 . TRBV5-4 . TGTGCCAGCAGCTCCGGCGGGACCGGGGGCAATGAGCAGTTCTTC CASSSGGTGGNEQFF
TRBJ2-7 . TRBV7-8 . TGTGCCAGCAGCTTAAGGGGGTCCCCTAACTACGAGCAGTACTTC CASSLRGSPNYEQYF
TRBJ2-1 . TRBV14 . TGTGCCAGCAGCCAAGTAGGAGCCCCCCCTTACAATGAGCAGTTCTTC CASSQVGAPPYNEQFF
TRBJ1-4 . TRBV5-1 TRBD1 TGCGCCAGCAGCGAGACAGGGAGAGGTGGTGAAAAACTGTTTTTT CASSETGRGGEKLFF
TRBJ2-5 . TRBV19 TRBD2 TGTGCCAGTAGCCCCCAGCGGGGGGGGTGGGAGACCCAGTACTTC CASSPQRGGWETQYF
TRBJ2-5 . TRBV30 . TGTGCCTGGAGTGGGGGCCTCAGCGAGACCCAGTACTTC CAWSGGLSETQYF
TRBJ2-3 . TRBV5-6 TRBD2 TGTGCCAGCAGCTTGTTGCTAGCGGGAGGGCTGGCAGATACGCAGTATTTT CASSLLLAGGLADTQYF
TRBJ2-7 . TRBV28 . TGTGCCAGCAGTCCCCCCCCGCACTACGAGCAGTACTTC CASSPPPHYEQYF
TRBJ1-3 . TRBV5-1 . TGCGCCAGCAGCTCGGCCGGACCCTACTCTGGAAACACCATATATTTT CASSSAGPYSGNTIYF
TRBJ2-3 . TRBV7-3 TRBD2 TGTGCCACTTCTCGGGCGGGGGGCACAGATACGCAGTATTTT CATSRAGGTDTQYF
TRBJ2-1 . TRBV29-1 TRBD1 TGCAGCGTTGACGAGGGCAGGGGGCTCAATGAGCAGTTCTTC CSVDEGRGLNEQFF
TRBJ2-6 once TRBV7-8 TRBD1 TGTGCCAGCGCAACAGGGGGCGGTGGGGCCAACGTCCTGACTTTC CASATGGGGANVLTF
TRBJ1-5 . TRBV25-1 TRBD1 TGTGCCAGCAGTACCCGGGACAGCCCTAATCAGCCCCAGCATTTT CASSTRDSPNQPQHF
TRBJ1-1 . TRBV5-1 . TGCGCCAGCAGCTTGGGGCAGCAGAACACTGAAGCTTTCTTT CASSLGQQNTEAFF
TRBJ2-3 . TRBV6-5 . TGTGCCAGCAGTTACTCTCCACGCACAGATACGCAGTATTTT CASSYSPRTDTQYF
TRBJ1-1 few TRBV7-8 . TGTGCCAGCAGGGGGCAGGCCAACACTGAAGCTTTCTTT CASRGQANTEAFF
TRBJ1-2 . TRBV7-9 . TGTGCCAGCAGCCTTCTAATGAAGGGGGGCCTCACCTTC CASSLLMKGGLTF
TRBJ2-1 . TRBV6-6 TRBD2 TGTGCCAGCAGTCCAACTAGCGGAAACAATGAGCAGTTCTTC CASSPTSGNNEQFF
TRBJ1-4 . TRBV28 TRBD1 TGTGCCAGCGGATCTCCGGACAGGATTGCAACTAATGAAAAACTGTTTTTT CASGSPDRIATNEKLFF
TRBJ2-5 once TRBV5-1 . TGCGCCAGCAGCTTGGAGGAACTAGCCCAAAGGTGGGAGACCCAGTACTTC CASSLEELAQRWETQYF
TRBJ2-7 . TRBV20-1 . TGCAGTGCTATGATATCCTACGAGCAGTACTTC CSAMISYEQYF
TRBJ1-2 . TRBV6-5 TRBD1 TGTGCCAGTGGACAGGGGGTAGGGGGCTATGGCTACACCTTC CASGQGVGGYGYTF
TRBJ2-3 . TRBV9 . TGTGCCAGCAGCAAAAGGGGGGACACAGATACGCAGTATTTT CASSKRGDTDTQYF
TRBJ1-3 . TRBV9 . TGTGCCAGCAGCGTAGAGGGTAGTTCTGGAAACACCATATATTTT CASSVEGSSGNTIYF
TRBJ1-2 . TRBV29-1 . TGCAGCGTTGTCTACTTGACGGGGGCCGATGCTACGCGGGGCTACACCTTC CSVVYLTGADATRGYTF
TRBJ1-6 . TRBV7-3 . TGTGCCAGCAGCTTACAAGGGGAATCACCCCTCCACTTT CASSLQGESPLHF
TRBJ2-4 . TRBV10-1 . TGCGCCAGCAGTGAACGACGGGATTCAAACATTCAGTACTTC CASSERRDSNIQYF
TRBJ1-2 few TRBV7-9 TRBD1 TGTGCCAGCAGCGATTACAGGGGGAGGTACACCTTC CASSDYRGRYTF
TRBJ2-1 few TRBV19 . TGTGCCAGTAGTCCAGACCGAAAGCCGGGTTCGGATGAGCAGTTCTTC CASSPDRKPGSDEQFF
TRBJ2-7 . TRBV6-5 . TGTGCCAGCAGAGAGGGATTCGAGCAGTACTTC CASREGFEQYF
TRBJ2-3 . TRBV7-2 . TGTGCCAGCAGCTTCTCGGGAGATACGCAGTATTTT CASSFSGDTQYF
TRBJ1-6 . TRBV6-6 . TGTGCCAGCAGTCAGGGGAATTCACCCCTCCACTTT CASSQGNSPLHF
TRBJ2-3 . TRBV9 . TGTGCCAGCAGCGTAGAGGTGGCGACAGATACGCAGTATTTT CASSVEVATDTQYF
TRBJ1-1 . TRBV6-5 TRBD1 TGTGCCAGCAGTAAACCGGGACAGGGGAGCACTGAAGCTTTCTTT CASSKPGQGSTEAFF
TRBJ2-1 . TRBV19 TRBD2 TGTGCCAGTAGGGGGGGGACTAGCGGGAGTAATGAGCAGTTCTTC CASRGGTSGSNEQFF
TRBJ2-5 . TRBV20-1 TRBD2 TGCAGCGCGGGGGGGCAAGAGACCCAGTACTTC CSAGGQETQYF
TRBJ2-7 . TRBV6-6 TRBD1 TGTGCCAGCAGGGTTAACAGGGGTTCCGAGCAGTACTTC CASRVNRGSEQYF